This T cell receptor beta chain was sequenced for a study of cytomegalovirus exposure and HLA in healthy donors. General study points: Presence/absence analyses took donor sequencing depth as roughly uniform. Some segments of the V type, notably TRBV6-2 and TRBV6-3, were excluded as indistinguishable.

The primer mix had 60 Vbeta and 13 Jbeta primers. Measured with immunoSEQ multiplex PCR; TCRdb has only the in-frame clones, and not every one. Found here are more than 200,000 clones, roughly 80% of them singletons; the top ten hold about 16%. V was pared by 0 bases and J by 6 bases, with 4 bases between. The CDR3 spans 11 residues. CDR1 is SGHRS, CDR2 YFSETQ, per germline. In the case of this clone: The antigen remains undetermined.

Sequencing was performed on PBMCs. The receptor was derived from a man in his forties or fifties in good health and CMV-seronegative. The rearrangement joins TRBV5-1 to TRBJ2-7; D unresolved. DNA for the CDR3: TGCGCCAGCAGCTTGGACGGCGAGCAGTACTTC. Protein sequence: CASSLDGEQYF. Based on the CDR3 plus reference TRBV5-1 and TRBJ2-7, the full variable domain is KAGVTQTPRYLIKTRGQQVTLSCSPISGHRSVSWYQQTPGQGLQFLFEYFSETQRNKGNFPGRFSGRQFSNSRSEMNVSTLELGDSALYLCASSLDGEQYFGPGTRLTVT.